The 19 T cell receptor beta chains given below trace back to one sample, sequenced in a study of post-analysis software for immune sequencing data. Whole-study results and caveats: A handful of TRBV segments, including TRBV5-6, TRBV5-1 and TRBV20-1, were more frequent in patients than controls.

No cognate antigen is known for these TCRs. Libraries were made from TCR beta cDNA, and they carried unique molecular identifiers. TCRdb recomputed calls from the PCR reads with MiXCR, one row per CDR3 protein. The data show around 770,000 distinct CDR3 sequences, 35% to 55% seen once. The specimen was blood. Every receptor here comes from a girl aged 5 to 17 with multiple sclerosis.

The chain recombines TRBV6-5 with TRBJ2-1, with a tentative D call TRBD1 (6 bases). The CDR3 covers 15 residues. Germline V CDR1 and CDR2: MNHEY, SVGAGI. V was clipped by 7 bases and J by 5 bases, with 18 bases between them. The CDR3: CASTRGQLVDNEQFF. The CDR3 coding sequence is TGTGCCAGCACCCGAGGACAGCTAGTTGACAATGAGCAGTTCTTC.

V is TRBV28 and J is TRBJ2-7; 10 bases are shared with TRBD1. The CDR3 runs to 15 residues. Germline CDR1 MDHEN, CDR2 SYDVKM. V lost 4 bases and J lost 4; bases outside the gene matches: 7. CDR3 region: CASSSPTGGQYEQYF. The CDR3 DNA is TGTGCCAGCAGTTCCCCGACAGGGGGCCAGTACGAGCAGTACTTC.

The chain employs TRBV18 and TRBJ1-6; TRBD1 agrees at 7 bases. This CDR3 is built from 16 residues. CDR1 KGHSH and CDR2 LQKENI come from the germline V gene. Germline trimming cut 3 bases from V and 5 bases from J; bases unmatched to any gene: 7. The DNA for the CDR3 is TGTGCCAGCTCACCGAACGGGGACAGACATAATTCACCCCTCCACTTT. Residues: CASSPNGDRHNSPLHF.

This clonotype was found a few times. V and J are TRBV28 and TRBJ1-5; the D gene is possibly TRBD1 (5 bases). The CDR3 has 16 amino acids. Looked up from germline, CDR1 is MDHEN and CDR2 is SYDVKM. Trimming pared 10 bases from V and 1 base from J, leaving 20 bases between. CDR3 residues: CAISAGLFGSNQPQHF. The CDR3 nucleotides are TGTGCCATTTCGGCAGGGTTGTTCGGAAGCAATCAGCCCCAGCATTTT.

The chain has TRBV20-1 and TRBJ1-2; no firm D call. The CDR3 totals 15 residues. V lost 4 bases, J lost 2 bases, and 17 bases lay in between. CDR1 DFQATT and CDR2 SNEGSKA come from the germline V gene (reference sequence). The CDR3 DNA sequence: TGCAGTGCTAAAGCCCCCAGAGACCGGAACTATGGCTACACCTTC. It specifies CSAKAPRDRNYGYTF.

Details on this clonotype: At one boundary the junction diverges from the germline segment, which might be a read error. Here the CDR3 DNA reads TGTGCCAGCACTCCGGGACTAGCGTCTAGCGAGCGGTACTTC. It codes for CASTPGLASSERYF. The chain carries TRBV12-3 or TRBV12-4 and TRBJ2-7; 10 bases are a match to TRBD2. The CDR3 length is 14 residues.

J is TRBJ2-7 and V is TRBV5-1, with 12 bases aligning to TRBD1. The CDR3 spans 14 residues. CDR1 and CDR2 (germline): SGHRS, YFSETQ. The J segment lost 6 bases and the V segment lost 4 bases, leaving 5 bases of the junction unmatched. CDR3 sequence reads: CASSRGQGAFEQYF. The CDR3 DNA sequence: TGCGCCAGCAGCCGGGGACAGGGGGCATTCGAGCAGTACTTC.

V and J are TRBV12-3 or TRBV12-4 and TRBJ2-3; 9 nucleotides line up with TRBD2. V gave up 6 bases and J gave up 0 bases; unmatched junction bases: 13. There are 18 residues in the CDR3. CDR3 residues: CASRGPMVAGVSTDTQYF. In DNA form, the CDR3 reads TGTGCCAGCAGGGGCCCAATGGTAGCGGGAGTTAGCACAGATACGCAGTATTTT.

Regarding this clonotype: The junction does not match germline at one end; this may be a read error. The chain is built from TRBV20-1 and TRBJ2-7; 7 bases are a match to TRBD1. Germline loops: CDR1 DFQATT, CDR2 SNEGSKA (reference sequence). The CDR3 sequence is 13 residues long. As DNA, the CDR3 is TGCAGTGCTAGCCGGGACAGCTCCCACGAGCAGTACTTC. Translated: CSASRDSSHEQYF.

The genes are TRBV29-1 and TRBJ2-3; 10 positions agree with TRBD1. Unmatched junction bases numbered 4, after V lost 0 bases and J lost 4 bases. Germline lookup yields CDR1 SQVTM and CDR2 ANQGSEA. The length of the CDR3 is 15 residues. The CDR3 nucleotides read TGCAGCGTTGAAGAGGGACAGGGGCCGGCAGATACGCAGTATTTT. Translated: CSVEEGQGPADTQYF.

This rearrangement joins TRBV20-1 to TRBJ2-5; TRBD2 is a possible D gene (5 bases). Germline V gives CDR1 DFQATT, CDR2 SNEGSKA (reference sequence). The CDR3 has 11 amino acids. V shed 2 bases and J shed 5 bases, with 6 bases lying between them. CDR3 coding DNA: TGCAGTGCTAGACAGCGGGAGACCCAGTACTTC. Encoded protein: CSARQRETQYF.

The CDR3 protein is CSARESSGSRGTQYF. CDR3 in DNA: TGCAGTGCTAGAGAGTCCTCCGGGAGTCGAGGTACGCAGTATTTT. The chain links TRBV20-1 to TRBJ2-3; TRBD2 might be the D (6 bases). V gave up 0 bases and J gave up 8 bases, with 18 bases separating them. CDR1 DFQATT and CDR2 SNEGSKA come from the germline V gene (reference sequence). The CDR3 is 15 amino acids.

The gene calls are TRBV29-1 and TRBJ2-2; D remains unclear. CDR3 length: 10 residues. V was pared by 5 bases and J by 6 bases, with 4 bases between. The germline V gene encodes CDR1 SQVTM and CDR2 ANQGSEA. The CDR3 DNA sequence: TGCAGCGTTTTTTCCGGGGAGCTGTTTTTT. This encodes CSVFSGELFF.

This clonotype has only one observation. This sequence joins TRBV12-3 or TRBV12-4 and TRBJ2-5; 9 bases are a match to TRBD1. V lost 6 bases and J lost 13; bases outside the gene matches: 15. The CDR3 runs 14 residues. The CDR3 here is CASSPTGGEIRRYF. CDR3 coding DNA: TGTGCCAGCAGCCCCACAGGGGGCGAAATCCGTCGGTACTTC.

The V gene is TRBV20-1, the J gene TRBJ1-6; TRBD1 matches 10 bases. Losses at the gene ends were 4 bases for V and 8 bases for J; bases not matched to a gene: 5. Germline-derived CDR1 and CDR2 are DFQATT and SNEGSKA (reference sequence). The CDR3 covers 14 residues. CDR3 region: CSAKGQGFDSPLHF. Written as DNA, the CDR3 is TGCAGTGCTAAGGGACAGGGGTTCGATTCACCCCTCCACTTT.

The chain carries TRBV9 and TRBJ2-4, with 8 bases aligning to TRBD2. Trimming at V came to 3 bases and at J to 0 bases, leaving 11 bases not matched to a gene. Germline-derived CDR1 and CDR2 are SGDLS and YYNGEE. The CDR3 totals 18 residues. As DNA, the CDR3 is TGTGCCAGCAGCGCGTACCCTAGCGGGTGGGGAGCCAAAAACATTCAGTACTTC. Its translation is CASSAYPSGWGAKNIQYF.

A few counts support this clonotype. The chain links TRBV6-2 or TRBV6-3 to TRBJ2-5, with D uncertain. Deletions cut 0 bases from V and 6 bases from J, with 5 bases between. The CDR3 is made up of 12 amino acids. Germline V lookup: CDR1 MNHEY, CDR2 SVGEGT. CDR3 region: CASSYSLQTQYF. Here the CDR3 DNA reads TGTGCCAGCAGTTACTCCCTACAGACCCAGTACTTC.

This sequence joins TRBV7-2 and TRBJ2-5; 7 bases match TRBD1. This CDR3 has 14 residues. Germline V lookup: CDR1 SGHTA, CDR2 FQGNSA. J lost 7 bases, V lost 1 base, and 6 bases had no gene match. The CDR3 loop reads CASSLDGQAGTQYF. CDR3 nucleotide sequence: TGTGCCAGCAGCTTAGACGGACAGGCGGGGACCCAGTACTTC.

The CDR3 coding sequence is TGCGCCAGCAGCCAAGAAGCCGTGTCGGGCCTAGCGGCTAGCACAGATACGCAGTATTTT. The encoded protein is CASSQEAVSGLAASTDTQYF. This sequence joins TRBV4-3 and TRBJ2-3, with 7 bases lining up with TRBD2. CDR1 is LGHNA and CDR2 is YSLEER in the germline V gene. J lost 0 bases, V lost 0 bases, and 15 bases had no gene match. The CDR3 is 20 residues long.